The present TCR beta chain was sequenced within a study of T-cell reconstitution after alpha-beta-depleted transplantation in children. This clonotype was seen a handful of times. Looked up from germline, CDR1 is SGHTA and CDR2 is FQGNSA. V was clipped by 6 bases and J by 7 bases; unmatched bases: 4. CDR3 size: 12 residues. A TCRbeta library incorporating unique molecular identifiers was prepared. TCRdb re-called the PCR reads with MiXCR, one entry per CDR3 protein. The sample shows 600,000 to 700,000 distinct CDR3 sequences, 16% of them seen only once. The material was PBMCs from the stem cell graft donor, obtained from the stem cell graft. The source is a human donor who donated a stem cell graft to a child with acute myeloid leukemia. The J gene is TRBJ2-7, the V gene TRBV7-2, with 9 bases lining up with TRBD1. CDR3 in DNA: TGTGCCAGCAGACTTGGACAGGGGGAGCAGTACTTC. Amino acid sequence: CASRLGQGEQYF.